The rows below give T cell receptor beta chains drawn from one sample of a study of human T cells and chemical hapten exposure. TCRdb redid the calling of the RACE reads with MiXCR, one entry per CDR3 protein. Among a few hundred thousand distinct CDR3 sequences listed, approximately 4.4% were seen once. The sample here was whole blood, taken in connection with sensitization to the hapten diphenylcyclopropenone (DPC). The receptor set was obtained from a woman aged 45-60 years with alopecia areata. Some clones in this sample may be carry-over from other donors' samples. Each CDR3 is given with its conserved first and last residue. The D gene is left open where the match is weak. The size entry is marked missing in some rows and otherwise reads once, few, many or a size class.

CDR3nt: TGTGCCATCAGTGAGTCGGTCAGCGGGGGGACCGAGCAGTACTTC
CDR3aa: CAISESVSGGTEQYF
d_gene: TRBD2
abundance: NA
v_gene: TRBV10-3
j_gene: TRBJ2-7

CDR3nt: TGCGCCAGCAGCCCCGGGACTAGCCTTTACAATGAGCAGTTCTTC
CDR3aa: CASSPGTSLYNEQFF
d_gene: TRBD2
abundance: NA
v_gene: TRBV5-1
j_gene: TRBJ2-1

CDR3nt: TGTGCCAGCAGTTCGACCGTCCACGAGCAGTACTTC
CDR3aa: CASSSTVHEQYF
d_gene: NA
abundance: few
v_gene: TRBV27
j_gene: TRBJ2-7

CDR3nt: TGTGCCAGCAGCCGCCGGGGCCAAGAGACCCAGTACTTC
CDR3aa: CASSRRGQETQYF
d_gene: NA
abundance: many
v_gene: TRBV3-1
j_gene: TRBJ2-5

CDR3nt: TGCAGTGCTAGCCCCGGGACTAGCGGGAGAAGGGAGCAGTTCTTC
CDR3aa: CSASPGTSGRREQFF
d_gene: TRBD2
abundance: few
v_gene: TRBV20-1
j_gene: TRBJ2-1

CDR3nt: TGCAGTGCCCCCTACGGGACAGGGCCCGCAGATACGCAGTATTTT
CDR3aa: CSAPYGTGPADTQYF
d_gene: TRBD1
abundance: NA
v_gene: TRBV20-1
j_gene: TRBJ2-3

CDR3nt: TGTGCCAGCAGTTATTCTACCCGGGGGAGCTATGGCTACACCTTC
CDR3aa: CASSYSTRGSYGYTF
d_gene: NA
abundance: many
v_gene: TRBV6-5
j_gene: TRBJ1-2

CDR3nt: TGTGCCAGCAGCTTCGCCGACTCCAGGTCTGCCCTCCACTTT
CDR3aa: CASSFADSRSALHF
d_gene: NA
abundance: few
v_gene: TRBV7-9
j_gene: TRBJ1-6

CDR3nt: TGTGCCAGCAGCCATCGACAGGATAGGCATGTTGCTGGGGCCAACGTCCTGACTTTC
CDR3aa: CASSHRQDRHVAGANVLTF
d_gene: NA
abundance: NA
v_gene: TRBV3-1
j_gene: TRBJ2-6

CDR3nt: TGTGCCAGCAGCTTAGGGGCTCACATGAACACTGAAGCTTTCTTT
CDR3aa: CASSLGAHMNTEAFF
d_gene: NA
abundance: many
v_gene: TRBV7-2
j_gene: TRBJ1-1

CDR3nt: TGTGCCAGCTCGCGAACAGGGGGCCAGGAAAAACTGTTTTTT
CDR3aa: CASSRTGGQEKLFF
d_gene: TRBD1
abundance: NA
v_gene: TRBV18
j_gene: TRBJ1-4

CDR3nt: TGCAGCGTTGAAGAACAGGGTGAGACCCAGTACTTC
CDR3aa: CSVEEQGETQYF
d_gene: NA
abundance: NA
v_gene: TRBV29-1
j_gene: TRBJ2-5

CDR3nt: TGTGCCAGCAGCACCCAGGAGGGTATCTATGGCTACACCTTC
CDR3aa: CASSTQEGIYGYTF
d_gene: NA
abundance: NA
v_gene: TRBV9
j_gene: TRBJ1-2

CDR3nt: TGCGCCAGTCGCCTCGAGCCGGGACAGCCCCAGCATTTT
CDR3aa: CASRLEPGQPQHF
d_gene: NA
abundance: many
v_gene: TRBV5-1
j_gene: TRBJ1-5

CDR3nt: TGTGCCAGCACCCCCGGACAGACCTACGAGCAGTACTTC
CDR3aa: CASTPGQTYEQYF
d_gene: NA
abundance: few
v_gene: TRBV6-5
j_gene: TRBJ2-7

CDR3nt: TGTGCCAGCAGCGTAGCGGCAGAGAACACTGAAGCTTTCTTT
CDR3aa: CASSVAAENTEAFF
d_gene: NA
abundance: NA
v_gene: TRBV9
j_gene: TRBJ1-1

CDR3nt: TGTGCCAGCAGCACTGGGACAGGGGGTTCACCCCTCCACTTT
CDR3aa: CASSTGTGGSPLHF
d_gene: TRBD1
abundance: many
v_gene: TRBV9
j_gene: TRBJ1-6

CDR3nt: TGTGCCAGCAGTTTGCTGTCTAGCGGGAGGGGGCAGTTCTTC
CDR3aa: CASSLLSSGRGQFF
d_gene: TRBD2
abundance: many
v_gene: TRBV28
j_gene: TRBJ2-1

CDR3nt: TGTGCCAGCAGGGACCCAACCTGGGGACTAGCCGCAGATACGCAGTATTTT
CDR3aa: CASRDPTWGLAADTQYF
d_gene: TRBD2
abundance: few
v_gene: TRBV2
j_gene: TRBJ2-3

CDR3nt: TGTGCCAGCAGCAAATACCAAACCTCCGGGACAGAGAACACCGGGGAGCTGTTTTTT
CDR3aa: CASSKYQTSGTENTGELFF
d_gene: TRBD1
abundance: many
v_gene: TRBV12-3/TRBV12-4
j_gene: TRBJ2-2

CDR3nt: TGTGCCAGCAGTGGCTGGGTTAGCGGGGCTGAGCAGTTCTTC
CDR3aa: CASSGWVSGAEQFF
d_gene: TRBD2
abundance: many
v_gene: TRBV12-3/TRBV12-4
j_gene: TRBJ2-1

CDR3nt: TGCAGTGCCACAGCAAACTATGGCTACACCTTC
CDR3aa: CSATANYGYTF
d_gene: NA
abundance: NA
v_gene: TRBV20-1
j_gene: TRBJ1-2

CDR3nt: TGTGCCATCAGTACTCTAGCAAGCGAGCAGTACTTC
CDR3aa: CAISTLASEQYF
d_gene: NA
abundance: many
v_gene: TRBV10-3
j_gene: TRBJ2-7

CDR3nt: TGTGCCAGCTCCCATGGGGACAGGGGCTACAATGAGCAGTTCTTC
CDR3aa: CASSHGDRGYNEQFF
d_gene: TRBD1
abundance: many
v_gene: TRBV6-5
j_gene: TRBJ2-1

CDR3nt: TGTGCCAGCACTCCGTCCGGACTAGGAGTAGCCGGGGAGCTGTTTTTT
CDR3aa: CASTPSGLGVAGELFF
d_gene: TRBD2
abundance: few
v_gene: TRBV5-5
j_gene: TRBJ2-2

CDR3nt: TGTGCCGCCGGTGGATCAGGGAACTATGGCTACACCTTC
CDR3aa: CAAGGSGNYGYTF
d_gene: NA
abundance: few
v_gene: TRBV24-1
j_gene: TRBJ1-2

CDR3nt: TGTGCCAGCAGCTTAGAGCCAGCAATAAACTATGGCTACACCTTC
CDR3aa: CASSLEPAINYGYTF
d_gene: NA
abundance: many
v_gene: TRBV11-2
j_gene: TRBJ1-2

CDR3nt: TGTGCCAGCAGTTACTCGCTAGCGGGAGAAGAGACCCAGTACTTC
CDR3aa: CASSYSLAGEETQYF
d_gene: TRBD2
abundance: NA
v_gene: TRBV6-5
j_gene: TRBJ2-5

CDR3nt: TGTGCCAGCAGCTCAGCGACCAATTCACCCCTCCACTTT
CDR3aa: CASSSATNSPLHF
d_gene: NA
abundance: NA
v_gene: TRBV13
j_gene: TRBJ1-6

CDR3nt: TGCAGTGCTAGGACCGAGACAGGCTACTCCTACGAGCAGTACTTC
CDR3aa: CSARTETGYSYEQYF
d_gene: NA
abundance: NA
v_gene: TRBV20-1
j_gene: TRBJ2-7

CDR3nt: TGTGCCAGCAGCTTGGCCGCAGGGGCGGGGTATGGCTACACCTTC
CDR3aa: CASSLAAGAGYGYTF
d_gene: NA
abundance: many
v_gene: TRBV5-6
j_gene: TRBJ1-2

CDR3nt: TGTGCCAGCAGTTTGGGGCGGGGGCAGTTCTTC
CDR3aa: CASSLGRGQFF
d_gene: NA
abundance: few
v_gene: TRBV12-3/TRBV12-4
j_gene: TRBJ2-1

CDR3nt: TGTGCCAGCAGTTACAACGGGGGATTCGGAAACACCATATATTTT
CDR3aa: CASSYNGGFGNTIYF
d_gene: NA
abundance: NA
v_gene: TRBV6-5
j_gene: TRBJ1-3

CDR3nt: TGTGCCAGCACAGACGGGGCCTGGGAGGCTTTCTTT
CDR3aa: CASTDGAWEAFF
d_gene: NA
abundance: many
v_gene: TRBV6-1
j_gene: TRBJ1-1